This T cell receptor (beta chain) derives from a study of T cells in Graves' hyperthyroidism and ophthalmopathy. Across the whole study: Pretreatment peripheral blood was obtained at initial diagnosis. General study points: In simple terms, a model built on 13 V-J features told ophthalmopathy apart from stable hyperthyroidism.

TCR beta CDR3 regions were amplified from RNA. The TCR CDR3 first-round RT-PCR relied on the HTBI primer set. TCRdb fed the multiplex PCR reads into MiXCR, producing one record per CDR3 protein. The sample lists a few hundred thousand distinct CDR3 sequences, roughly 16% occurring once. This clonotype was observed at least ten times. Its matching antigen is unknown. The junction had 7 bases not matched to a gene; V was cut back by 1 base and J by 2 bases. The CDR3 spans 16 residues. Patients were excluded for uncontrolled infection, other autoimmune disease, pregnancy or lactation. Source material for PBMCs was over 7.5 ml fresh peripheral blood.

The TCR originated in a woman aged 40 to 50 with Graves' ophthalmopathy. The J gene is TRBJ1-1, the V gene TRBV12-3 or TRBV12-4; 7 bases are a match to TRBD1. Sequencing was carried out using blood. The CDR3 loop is CASSLGGTAHNTEAFF. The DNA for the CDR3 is TGTGCCAGCAGTTTAGGGGGGACAGCACATAACACTGAAGCTTTCTTT.